This record concerns one T cell receptor (beta chain) sequence. The length of the CDR3 is 16 residues. V lost 2 bases to trimming and J lost 6 bases, with 18 bases between them. CDR1 is MNHEY, CDR2 SVGEGT, per germline. The data derive from a study of control samples from healthy donors and cancer patients. Method: immunoSEQ multiplex PCR; TCRdb's copy keeps in-frame clones and lacks some. In the table there are about 150,000 clones, around 96% of which are singletons. The V gene is TRBV6-2 or TRBV6-3, the J gene TRBJ2-3; D perhaps matches TRBD2 (6 bases). The clonotype comes from a man aged 35 to 55 in good health. The sequenced material came from blood. In DNA, the CDR3 is TGTGCCAGCAGTTACGCCACAGGTGCGGGGTCCGATACGCAGTATTTT. This sequence encodes CASSYATGAGSDTQYF.